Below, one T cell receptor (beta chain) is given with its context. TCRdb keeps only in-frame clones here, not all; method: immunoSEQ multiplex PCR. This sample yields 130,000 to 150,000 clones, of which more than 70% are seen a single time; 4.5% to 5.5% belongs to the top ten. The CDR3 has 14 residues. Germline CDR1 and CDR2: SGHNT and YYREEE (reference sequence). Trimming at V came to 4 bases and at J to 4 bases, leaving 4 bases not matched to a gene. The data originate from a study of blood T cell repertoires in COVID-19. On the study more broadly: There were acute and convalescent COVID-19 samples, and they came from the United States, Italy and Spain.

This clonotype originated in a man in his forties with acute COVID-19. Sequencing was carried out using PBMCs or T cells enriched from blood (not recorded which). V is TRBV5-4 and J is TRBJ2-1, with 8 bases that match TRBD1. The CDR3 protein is CASSEQGGYNEQFF. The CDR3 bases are TGTGCCAGCAGCGAACAGGGGGGTTACAATGAGCAGTTCTTC. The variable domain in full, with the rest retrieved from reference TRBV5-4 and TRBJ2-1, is ETGVTQSPTHLIKTRGQQVTLRCSSQSGHNTVSWYQQALGQGPQFIFQYYREEENGRGNFPPRFSGLQFPNYSSELNVNALELDDSALYLCASSEQGGYNEQFFGPGTRLTVL.